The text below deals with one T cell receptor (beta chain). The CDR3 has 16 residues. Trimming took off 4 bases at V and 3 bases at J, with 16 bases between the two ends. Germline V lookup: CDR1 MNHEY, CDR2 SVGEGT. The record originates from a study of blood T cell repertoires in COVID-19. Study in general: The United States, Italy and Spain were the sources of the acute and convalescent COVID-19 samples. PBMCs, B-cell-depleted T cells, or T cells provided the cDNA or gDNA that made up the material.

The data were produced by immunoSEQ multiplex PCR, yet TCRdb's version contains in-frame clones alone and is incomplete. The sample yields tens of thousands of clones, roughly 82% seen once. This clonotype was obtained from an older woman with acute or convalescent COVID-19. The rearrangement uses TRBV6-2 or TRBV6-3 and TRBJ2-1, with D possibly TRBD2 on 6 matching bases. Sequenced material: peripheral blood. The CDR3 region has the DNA TGTGCCAGCAGTTTGACCGGGAGCGAGTTCTACAATGAGCAGTTCTTC. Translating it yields CASSLTGSEFYNEQFF.